This TCR beta chain was documented in a study of CD8 T cells in ankylosing spondylitis. Study-wide points: What appeared characteristic of ankylosing spondylitis blood was a TCR beta motif of eight highly homologous variants. Matched ankylosing spondylitis synovial fluid reportedly contained a significantly enriched population of disease-linked clones. Several of the motif variants were reported before in synovial fluid and blood from reactive arthritis.

5'-RACE, quantitative and with molecular barcodes, yielded the TCR beta libraries. TCRdb used MiXCR to reprocess the 5' RACE reads, holding one entry per CDR3 protein. In the table there are roughly 470,000 distinct CDR3 sequences, 20% to 30% of which are singletons. V lost 8 bases to trimming and J lost 2 bases, with 11 bases between them. The CDR3 loop spans 12 amino acids. Germline values: CDR1 DFQATT, CDR2 SNEGSKA (reference sequence). Notes on this clonotype: The antigen is unknown.

The genes are TRBV20-1 and TRBJ2-3; D not certain. The TCR was taken from a male donor with ankylosing spondylitis. Sequencing input: blood, either unsorted or a sorted T cell fraction (not recorded which). DNA of the CDR3: TGCAGTTTCCTCTCTGTCACAGATACGCAGTATTTT. This codes for CSFLSVTDTQYF.